The 17 T cell receptor beta chains below were found in one sample sequenced in a study of blood T cell repertoires in COVID-19. Some clones are missing from TCRdb's copy, which holds only in-frame ones; the method was immunoSEQ multiplex PCR. The data hold around 700,000 clones, with about nine tenths observed a single time. The sample consisted of peripheral blood. The receptors were sampled from a young woman with acute or convalescent COVID-19.

The rearrangement uses TRBV25-1 and TRBJ2-7; tentatively, D is TRBD1 (6 bases). Germline lookup yields CDR1 MGHDK and CDR2 SYGVNS. This CDR3 spans 12 amino acids. V lost 8 bases to trimming and J lost 2 bases, with 10 bases between them. CDR3 in DNA: TGTGCCAGCGCAGAGGGGGCCTACGAGCAGTACTTC. Translated: CASAEGAYEQYF.

Here the CDR3 reads CASRGRGLEKLFF. As DNA, the CDR3 is TGTGCCAGCAGAGGCAGGGGGCTTGAAAAACTGTTTTTT. The chain carries TRBV6-6 and TRBJ1-4; TRBD1 matches at 8 bases. V trimming: 6 bases; J trimming: 7 bases; junction bases outside the gene matches: 4. CDR3 length: 13 residues. Germline V gene sequence: CDR1 MNHNY, CDR2 SVGAGI (reference sequence).

V and J are TRBV19 and TRBJ2-7; D gene ambiguous. V was clipped by 6 bases and J by 2 bases, with 11 bases between them. CDR3 size: 13 residues. Germline V gives CDR1 LNHDA, CDR2 SQIVND (reference sequence). The chain's CDR3 is CASSPGETYEQYF. The CDR3, as DNA: TGTGCCAGTAGCCCGGGTGAAACCTACGAGCAGTACTTC.

The J gene is TRBJ2-2, the V gene TRBV9, with 10 bases lining up with TRBD2. The germline V gene encodes CDR1 SGDLS and CDR2 YYNGEE. The CDR3 extends over 16 amino acids. V was clipped by 2 bases and J by 1 base; unmatched bases: 2. The CDR3 coding sequence is TGTGCCAGCAGCGTCCCTAGCGGGGGGAACACCGGGGAGCTGTTTTTT. Amino acid sequence: CASSVPSGGNTGELFF.

The chain combines TRBV20-1 with TRBJ1-5; 8 nucleotides align to TRBD1. V trimming: 3 bases; J trimming: 4 bases; junction bases outside the gene matches: 14. This CDR3 is built from 17 residues. The V gene's germline CDR1 is DFQATT and CDR2 SNEGSKA (reference sequence). The CDR3 reads CSASFSSLDRANQPQHF. The CDR3, as DNA: TGCAGTGCTAGTTTCTCTAGCTTGGACAGGGCGAATCAGCCCCAGCATTTT.

The chain employs TRBV2 and TRBJ2-1; the match to TRBD2 covers 8 bases. Germline V gene data show CDR1 as SNHLY and CDR2 as FYNNEI. This CDR3 has 13 residues. The V gene end was trimmed by 4 bases and the J gene end by 9 bases; junction bases not matched to a gene: 5. CDR3 in amino acids: CASSGRGGTEQFF. As DNA, the CDR3 is TGTGCCAGCAGTGGTCGCGGGGGGACTGAGCAGTTCTTC.

This CDR3 reads CASSPPTTSTDTQYF. The DNA for the CDR3 is TGTGCCAGCTCACCACCGACAACTAGCACAGATACGCAGTATTTT. The genes are TRBV18 and TRBJ2-3; D uncertain. The germline CDR1 and CDR2 sequences are KGHSH and LQKENI. V lost 0 bases to trimming and J lost 0 bases, with 7 bases between them. This CDR3 region has 15 residues.

The chain combines TRBV7-2 with TRBJ2-7, with 8 bases aligning to TRBD1. The CDR3 runs 16 residues. Trimming removed 2 bases from V and 2 bases from J; junction bases left unmatched: 8. From germline, CDR1 is SGHTA and CDR2 FQGNSA. The CDR3 nucleotides are TGTGCCAGCAGCTTACAAGGTGGGACAGGACCCTACGAGCAGTACTTC. This sequence encodes CASSLQGGTGPYEQYF.

The V call is TRBV6-1, the J call TRBJ1-3; weak D call: TRBD1 (6 bases). V was cut by 0 bases and J by 0 bases, with 12 bases left in between. The germline gives CDR1 MNHNS, CDR2 SASEGT. The CDR3 extends over 17 amino acids. The CDR3 loop reads CASSEAAWGLSGNTIYF. In nucleotides, the CDR3 is TGTGCCAGCAGTGAAGCGGCTTGGGGGCTCTCTGGAAACACCATATATTTT.

In this sample, this clone turned up a few times. This chain connects TRBV6-5 to TRBJ1-2; TRBD1 matches 7 bases. Germline V lookup: CDR1 MNHEY, CDR2 SVGAGI. The CDR3 covers 12 residues. V was clipped by 4 bases and J by 9 bases; unmatched bases: 5. The CDR3 nucleotides are TGTGCCAGCAGTTCGAACAGGGGTAGCTACACCTTC. It specifies CASSSNRGSYTF.

The rearrangement links TRBV19 to TRBJ2-1, with TRBD2 identical over 8 bases. V trimming: 5 bases; J trimming: 1 base; junction bases outside the gene matches: 7. Looked up from germline, CDR1 is LNHDA and CDR2 is SQIVND (reference sequence). This CDR3 region has 16 residues. The CDR3 coding sequence is TGTGCCAGTAGTCTCTACGGCGGGGGGTCCTACAATGAGCAGTTCTTC. Its protein product is CASSLYGGGSYNEQFF. The complete variable domain, with remaining parts taken from reference TRBV19 and TRBJ2-1, reads DGGITQSPKYLFRKEGQNVTLSCEQNLNHDAMYWYRQDPGQGLRLIYYSQIVNDFQKGDIAEGYSVSREKKESFPLTVTSAQKNPTAFYLCASSLYGGGSYNEQFFGPGTRLTVL.

The chain joins TRBV6-5 to TRBJ1-4; 7 bases line up with TRBD1. V dropped 8 bases and J dropped 7; count of bases not matched to a gene: 10. The CDR3 extends over 14 amino acids. Germline CDR1 reads MNHEY; CDR2 reads SVGAGI. The CDR3, as DNA: TGTGCCAGCGGGATAGGGGGCAACAGTGAAAAACTGTTTTTT. Amino acids: CASGIGGNSEKLFF.

The chain links TRBV2 to TRBJ1-1; D call uncertain. The germline V gene encodes CDR1 SNHLY and CDR2 FYNNEI. V dropped 0 bases and J dropped 6 bases, with 8 bases sitting between them. There are 13 residues in the CDR3. For the CDR3, the DNA is TGTGCCAGCAGTGAAGCACGGTTTGCTGAAGCTTTCTTT. This sequence encodes CASSEARFAEAFF.

J is TRBJ2-1 and V is TRBV7-8; unclear D gene. The CDR3 has 15 residues. Germline assignment: CDR1 SGHVS and CDR2 FQNEAQ. Trimming took 8 bases from V and 6 from J, leaving 20 bases between them. The chain's CDR3 is CASEESGNWLNEQFF. CDR3 nucleotide sequence: TGTGCCAGCGAGGAGTCGGGTAATTGGCTCAATGAGCAGTTCTTC.

The chain employs TRBV7-4 and TRBJ1-2, with D possibly TRBD1 on 6 matching bases. Germline V CDR1 and CDR2: SGHVT, SQSDAQ. The CDR3 consists of 19 residues. The V end lost 1 base, the J end lost 1 base, and 22 bases lay between the germline ends. CDR3 amino acids: CASSLETGTSYQGNYGYTF. The CDR3 nucleotides read TGTGCCAGCAGCTTAGAAACCGGGACATCCTACCAGGGTAACTATGGCTACACCTTC.

This chain links TRBV7-8 with TRBJ1-4, with D uncertain. CDR1 and CDR2 from the germline V gene are SGHVS and FQNEAQ. V was clipped by 4 bases and J by 0 bases, with 9 bases between them. The CDR3 runs to 15 residues. Here the CDR3 DNA reads TGTGCCAGCAGCTCTTCAGATTCAACTAATGAAAAACTGTTTTTT. It encodes CASSSSDSTNEKLFF. Full variable domain (outside the CDR3, taken from reference TRBV7-8 and TRBJ1-4): GAGVSQSPRYKVAKRGQDVALRCDPISGHVSLFWYQQALGQGPEFLTYFQNEAQLDKSGLPSDRFFAERPEGSVSTLKIQRTQQEDSAVYLCASSSSDSTNEKLFFGSGTQLSVL.

The chain recombines TRBV9 with TRBJ2-7, with 8 bases fitting TRBD1. Germline V CDR1 and CDR2: SGDLS, YYNGEE. The CDR3 length is 14 residues. V dropped 4 bases and J dropped 6; count of bases not matched to a gene: 9. CDR3 in DNA: TGTGCCAGCAGCCGAGAGGGACAGGTGTCCGAGCAGTACTTC. Its translation is CASSREGQVSEQYF. The full variable domain, rest sourced from reference TRBV9 and TRBJ2-7, is DSGVTQTPKHLITATGQRVTLRCSPRSGDLSVYWYQQSLDQGLQFLIQYYNGEERAKGNILERFSAQQFPDLHSELNLSSLELGDSALYFCASSREGQVSEQYFGPGTRLTVT.